The next 7 T cell receptor beta chains were all read from a single sample in a study of post-analysis software for immune sequencing data. The library was made from cDNA and included unique molecular identifiers. TCRdb recomputed calls from the PCR reads with MiXCR, one row per CDR3 protein. The sample has 650,000 to 850,000 distinct CDR3 sequences, about 45% seen once. Their specific antigens are unknown. Broader study findings: With TRBV5-6, TRBV5-1 and TRBV20-1 included, about five TRBV segments were more frequent in patients than in controls.

Specimen: blood. The receptors here all came from a girl between 10 and 17 years old with multiple sclerosis.

This clonotype has only a few counts. This sequence joins TRBV10-3 and TRBJ1-5; 7 nucleotides match TRBD1. This CDR3 comprises 14 residues. The germline V gene has CDR1 ENHRY and CDR2 SYGVKD. The V and J ends lost 10 bases and 0 bases, in that order; junction bases with no gene match: 6. DNA of the CDR3: TGTGCCACCGCTACAGGGGATAGCAATCAGCCCCAGCATTTT. Its protein is CATATGDSNQPQHF.

This chain uses TRBV7-9 with TRBJ2-7, with TRBD2 identical over 8 bases. CDR3 length: 14 residues. The V and J ends lost 2 bases and 3 bases, in that order; junction bases with no gene match: 3. Per germline, CDR1 SEHNR and CDR2 FQNEAQ (reference sequence). The DNA for the CDR3 is TGTGCCAGCAGCTTACCGGGAGGGGACTACGAGCAGTACTTC. Amino acids: CASSLPGGDYEQYF.

The chain carries TRBV6-6 and TRBJ1-6; 11 nucleotides line up with TRBD1. The CDR3 has 14 amino acids. The germline V gene has CDR1 MNHNY and CDR2 SVGAGI (reference sequence). The J segment lost 7 bases and the V segment lost 8 bases, leaving 4 bases of the junction unmatched. This CDR3 is CASQWTGGNSPLHF. CDR3 sequence (DNA): TGTGCCAGCCAATGGACAGGGGGCAATTCACCCCTCCACTTT.

J is TRBJ2-7 and V is TRBV4-1; 7 nucleotides line up with TRBD2. Losses at the gene ends were 0 bases for V and 3 bases for J; bases not matched to a gene: 8. Germline CDR1 reads MGHRA; CDR2 reads YSYEKL. The CDR3 spans 16 residues. The CDR3 spells CASSQESLAVNYEQYF. In DNA, the CDR3 is TGCGCCAGCAGCCAAGAATCGCTAGCGGTTAACTACGAGCAGTACTTC.

This clonotype was seen a handful of times. The germline gene is not matched at one end of the junction; a read error may be the cause. The V and J genes are TRBV10-3 and TRBJ2-3; 7 bases are shared with TRBD1. Germline V gene data show CDR1 as ENHRY and CDR2 as SYGVKD. This CDR3 is built from 13 residues. The CDR3 DNA reads TGTGCCATCAGTGGGACAGGAACAGATATGCAGTATTTT. Its protein is CAISGTGTDMQYF.

V is TRBV4-2 and J is TRBJ2-3, with 9 bases matching TRBD2. Germline CDR1 reads LGHNA; CDR2 reads YNFKEQ. The CDR3 length is 16 residues. Germline trimming cut 4 bases from V and 2 bases from J; bases unmatched to any gene: 7. The CDR3 DNA reads TGTGCCAGCAGCCCACGACTAGCGGATAACACAGATACGCAGTATTTT. Translated: CASSPRLADNTDTQYF.

This clonotype was recorded a few times. The CDR3 nucleotides are TGCAGTGCTAGGTTACTAGCGGGAGAGGCCAATGAGCAGTTCTTC. This translates into CSARLLAGEANEQFF. V usage is TRBV20-1 and J usage is TRBJ2-1; 11 bases fit TRBD2. The CDR3 is 15 amino acids. V shed 3 bases and J 6 bases; nucleotides not matched to a gene: 7. The germline V gene encodes CDR1 DFQATT and CDR2 SNEGSKA (reference sequence).